This T cell receptor beta chain derives from a study of T-cell memory formation after mild COVID-19. Study observations and caveats: Contracting CD8+ clones were enriched in EMRA, CD4+ mainly in CM and EM.

TCRdb redid the calling of the 5' RACE reads with MiXCR, one entry per CDR3 protein. The table has tens of thousands of distinct CDR3 sequences, approximately 12% seen once. This clonotype was observed a few times. The antigen is undetermined. The V gene's germline CDR1 is SGDLS and CDR2 YYNGEE. The CDR3 is made up of 14 amino acids. V shed 2 bases and J shed 2 bases, with 8 bases lying between them. V gene TRBV9 combines with J gene TRBJ2-1, with no clear D. Specimen: PBMCs or a T cell subset sorted from them (not recorded which). The sequence came from a man between 18 and 35 years old who had mild COVID-19 (a few samples of this study predate the infection). Cell type and time point are not known. The CDR3 sequence is CASSVSQPYNEQFF. The DNA of the CDR3 is TGTGCCAGCAGCGTCTCCCAACCCTACAATGAGCAGTTCTTC. Combining the CDR3 with reference TRBV9 and TRBJ2-1 gives the whole variable domain DSGVTQTPKHLITATGQRVTLRCSPRSGDLSVYWYQQSLDQGLQFLIQYYNGEERAKGNILERFSAQQFPDLHSELNLSSLELGDSALYFCASSVSQPYNEQFFGPGTRLTVL.